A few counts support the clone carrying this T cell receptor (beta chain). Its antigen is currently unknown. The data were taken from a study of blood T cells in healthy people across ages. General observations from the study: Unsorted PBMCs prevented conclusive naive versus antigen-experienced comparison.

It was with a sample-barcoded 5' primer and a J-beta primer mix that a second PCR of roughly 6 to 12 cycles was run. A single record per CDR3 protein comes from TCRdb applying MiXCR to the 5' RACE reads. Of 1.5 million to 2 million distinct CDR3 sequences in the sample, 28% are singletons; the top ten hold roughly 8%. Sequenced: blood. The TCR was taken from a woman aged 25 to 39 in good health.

CDR3 in amino acids: CSARSGGTQETQYF. The CDR3 nucleotides are TGCAGTGCACGTAGCGGGGGGACGCAAGAGACCCAGTACTTC. The rearrangement uses TRBV20-1 and TRBJ2-5; 10 positions agree with TRBD2. V lost 6 bases, J lost 2 bases, and 6 bases stayed unmatched. Germline loops: CDR1 DFQATT, CDR2 SNEGSKA (reference sequence). This CDR3 is 14 amino acids long.